The 6 T cell receptor beta chains given below trace back to one sample, sequenced in a study of T cells in Graves' hyperthyroidism and ophthalmopathy. Amplification targeted TCR beta CDR3 regions from RNA transcripts. First-round RT-PCR with HTBI primers amplified the TCR CDR3 region. TCRdb re-called the multiplex PCR reads through MiXCR, storing one row per CDR3 protein. The table has a few hundred thousand distinct CDR3 sequences, about a fifth seen once; the top ten hold 3.7%. The source material was blood. These receptors all come from a young woman with Graves' hyperthyroidism.

The chain couples TRBV7-2 to TRBJ1-1, with 12 bases that match TRBD1. The CDR3 extends over 16 amino acids. Germline CDR1 reads SGHTA; CDR2 reads FQGNSA. The junction had 10 bases not matched to a gene; V was cut back by 0 bases and J by 11 bases. The DNA of the CDR3 is TGTGCCAGCAGCTTAGCCGGGACAGGGGGCGAAATTGGGGCTTTCTTT. Protein: CASSLAGTGGEIGAFF.

This clonotype was seen a few times. V usage is TRBV4-1 and J usage is TRBJ1-3; possibly TRBD1 for D (5 bases). Looked up from germline, CDR1 is MGHRA and CDR2 is YSYEKL. Trimming stripped 4 bases from V and 0 bases from J, with 10 bases between. This CDR3 contains 15 residues. This CDR3 is CASSLGGGSGNTIYF. CDR3 DNA sequence: TGCGCCAGCAGCCTGGGGGGGGGCTCTGGAAACACCATATATTTT.

This clonotype was seen ten or more times. J is TRBJ1-1 and V is TRBV15; tentative D call: TRBD1 (6 bases). The CDR3 extends over 13 amino acids. Per germline, CDR1 LNHNV and CDR2 YYDKDF (reference sequence). Trimming shortened V by 0 bases and J by 6 bases, and 8 bases separated the two germline ends. For the CDR3, the DNA is TGTGCCACCAGCAGAGATACAGGGCCTGAAGCTTTCTTT. It is translated as CATSRDTGPEAFF.

This clonotype was recorded many times. The rearrangement joins TRBV5-1 to TRBJ2-7; weak D call: TRBD2 (5 bases). The CDR3 covers 11 residues. The V gene's germline CDR1 is SGHRS and CDR2 YFSETQ. Trimming pared 1 base from V and 7 bases from J, leaving 6 bases between. The CDR3 reads CASSLSGEQYF. The CDR3 DNA reads as TGCGCCAGCAGCTTGTCGGGGGAGCAGTACTTC. Filled out from reference TRBV5-1 and TRBJ2-7, the complete variable domain reads KAGVTQTPRYLIKTRGQQVTLSCSPISGHRSVSWYQQTPGQGLQFLFEYFSETQRNKGNFPGRFSGRQFSNSRSEMNVSTLELGDSALYLCASSLSGEQYFGPGTRLTVT.

This clonotype was observed many times. This sequence joins TRBV20-1 and TRBJ2-5; 7 bases map to TRBD2. Looked up from germline, CDR1 is DFQATT and CDR2 is SNEGSKA (reference sequence). The ends lost 1 base at V and 7 bases at J; junction bases unmatched: 12. The CDR3 sequence is 15 residues long. The CDR3 nucleotides read TGCAGTGCTAGAGTACGGTCTAGCCCGGGGGGGACCCAGTACTTC. This gives the protein CSARVRSSPGGTQYF.

This clonotype was found many times. Mismatch with germline at one junction end may stem from a read error. The rearrangement links TRBV15 to TRBJ2-7; 9 positions match TRBD1. The CDR3 has 13 amino acids. From germline, CDR1 is LNHNV and CDR2 YYDKDF (reference sequence). Written as DNA, the CDR3 is TGTGCCACCAGCAGAGATTGGGACAGGGACCTTTTCTTC. The encoded protein is CATSRDWDRDLFF.